This T cell receptor (beta chain) derives from a study of T cells after yellow fever vaccination. For TCR, cDNA came from 5'RACE template switching, which added a universal primer site and UMIs. From the 5' RACE reads, TCRdb called clonotypes with MiXCR, one entry per CDR3 protein. The sample lists under 300,000 distinct CDR3 sequences, 6% to 7.5% seen once, with over 0.65% in the top ten. V lost 9 bases to trimming and J lost 2 bases, with 20 bases between them. The CDR3 runs 15 residues. General study results and limits: The CD4 compartment and the CD8 compartment contained a small share of clonotypes in common. Re-detected after boosting: most primary clones, 96% of CD4 and around 86% of CD8.

This clonotype was recorded at least ten times. Its antigen remains unknown. This receptor was identified in a man aged 30-40 years who received the YFV17D yellow fever vaccine. The sequencing used CD4+ T cells sorted from PBMCs, collected 15 days after the yellow fever booster vaccination. The chain recombines TRBV23-1 with TRBJ2-7; possibly TRBD1 for D (6 bases). TRBV23-1 is classed as an ORF, of uncertain function. The CDR3: CARSVGTPRTYEQYF. CDR3 nucleotides: TGCGCCAGATCGGTGGGGACACCGCGCACCTACGAGCAGTACTTC.